The present T cell receptor beta chain was sequenced within a study of CD8 T cells in ankylosing spondylitis (TCRdb year 2017). For context, the study as a whole: The study set out to find disease-linked TCR variants by profiling T cell receptor beta repertoires in ankylosing spondylitis patients and healthy donors. The whole study cohort included over 85 healthy donors and over 20 ankylosing spondylitis patients. Peripheral blood was sampled, and synovial fluid was additionally collected from ankylosing spondylitis patients. Results the study describes overall, beyond this receptor: Some motif variants were previously reported in synovial fluid and blood of reactive arthritis patients, suggesting common disease-initiation mechanisms. The disease-linked clones showed a CD8+ phenotype and occurred at relatively low frequencies in peripheral blood. Blood from ankylosing spondylitis patients appeared to be characterized by a TCR beta motif composed of 7 to 9 highly homologous amino acid variants. According to the report, matched synovial fluid samples from ankylosing spondylitis patients were significantly enriched for the disease-linked clones.

These reads were obtained on an Illumina HiSeq 2500. TCR beta libraries were prepared by quantitative 5'-RACE with molecular barcodes. On the study's bioinformatics: A new computational method, built on a probabilistic model of VDJ rearrangement, was used to identify disease-linked TCR variants. The public reads were run again by TCRdb, first through fastp at Q25 and then through MiXCR, and only productive beta chains were kept. Merged by CDR3 protein, the rows form single entries marked with the most common genes and DNA. Clone size and V and J calls follow TCRdb, not the original study. The sample records around 770,000 distinct CDR3 sequences, around a fifth of which are singletons. Under 20% of the sample is in the top ten clones. The CDR3 sequence holds 15 residues, the cysteine and phenylalanine included. Just CDR3 DNA is preserved here, 45 bases in frame from base 1. Trimming removed 7 bases from V and 2 bases from J, leaving 17 bases between the germline ends. CDR1 and CDR2 (MNHNS, SASEGT) derive from the germline V gene.

This clonotype appeared a few times. What antigen it recognizes has not been identified. Base qualities are not provided; no much larger clone lies one nucleotide away. The sample taken for sequencing was blood, either unsorted or a sorted T cell fraction (not recorded which). Rearrangement joined TRBV6-1 to TRBJ2-5, with the D segment identity uncertain. The clonotype was recovered from a male donor with ankylosing spondylitis. The nucleotide sequence reads TGTGCCAGCAAGGAACAGCCGTGGGCTCAAGAGACCCAGTACTTC. Its amino acids are CASKEQPWAQETQYF.